The clone carrying this T cell receptor beta chain occurred once. Antigen unknown. This sample is part of a study of cytomegalovirus exposure and HLA in healthy donors. Turning to the study itself: From HLA-typed donors, an early data release held tens of millions of unique TCRs.

Study outcomes and limitations: Later analysis identified a missense DCLRE1C variant that was linked to TCR beta V- and J-gene trimming. Certain sequence variants were highly shared and formed a cluster, and this cluster was likely a sequencing artifact.

The PCR had 60 Vbeta and 13 Jbeta primers. Clones were read by immunoSEQ multiplex PCR, and TCRdb kept only the in-frame ones, dropping some. The data show roughly 180,000 clones, 70% to 90% seen once. Trimming took 2 bases from V and 10 from J, leaving 15 bases between them. Per germline, CDR1 SNHLY and CDR2 FYNNEI. This CDR3 has 13 amino acids. The source of this sequence is a girl aged 10 to 17 in good health and CMV-seropositive. The chain couples TRBV2 to TRBJ2-7; no definite D call. Sequenced material: PBMCs. The CDR3 protein is CASSETEISSQYF. CDR3 DNA: TGTGCCAGCAGTGAAACGGAGATCTCTTCTCAGTACTTC. Full variable domain (rest looked up from reference TRBV2 and TRBJ2-7): EPEVTQTPSHQVTQMGQEVILRCVPISNHLYFYWYRQILGQKVEFLVSFYNNEISEKSEIFDDQFSVERPDGSNFTLKIRSTKLEDSAMYFCASSETEISSQYFGPGTRLTVT.